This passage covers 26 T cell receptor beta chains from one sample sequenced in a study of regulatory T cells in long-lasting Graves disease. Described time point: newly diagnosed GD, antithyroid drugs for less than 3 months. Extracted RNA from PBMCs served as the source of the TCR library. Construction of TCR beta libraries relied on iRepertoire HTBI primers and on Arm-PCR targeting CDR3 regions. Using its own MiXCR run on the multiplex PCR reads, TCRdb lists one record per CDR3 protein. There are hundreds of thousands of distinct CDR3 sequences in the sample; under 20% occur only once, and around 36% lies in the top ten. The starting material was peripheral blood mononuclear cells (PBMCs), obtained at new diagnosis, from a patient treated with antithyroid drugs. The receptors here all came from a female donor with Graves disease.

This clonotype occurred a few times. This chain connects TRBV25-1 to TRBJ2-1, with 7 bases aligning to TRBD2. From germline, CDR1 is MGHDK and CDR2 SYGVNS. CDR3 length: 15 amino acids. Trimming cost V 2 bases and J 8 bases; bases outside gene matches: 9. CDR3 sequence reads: CASSEGGRFLDEQFF. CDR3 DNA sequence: TGTGCCAGCAGTGAAGGCGGGAGATTCTTGGATGAGCAGTTCTTC.

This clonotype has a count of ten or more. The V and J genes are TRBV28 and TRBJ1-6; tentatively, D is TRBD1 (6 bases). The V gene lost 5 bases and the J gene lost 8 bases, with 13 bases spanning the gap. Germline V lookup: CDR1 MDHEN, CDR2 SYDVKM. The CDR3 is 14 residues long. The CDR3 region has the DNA TGTGCCAGCAGTCACAGGGACGACTATTCACCCCTCCACTTT. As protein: CASSHRDDYSPLHF.

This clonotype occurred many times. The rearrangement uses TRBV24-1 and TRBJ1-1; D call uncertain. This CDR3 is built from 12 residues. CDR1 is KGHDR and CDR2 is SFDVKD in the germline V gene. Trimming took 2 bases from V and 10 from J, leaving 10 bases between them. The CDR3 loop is CATSDSSEGAFF. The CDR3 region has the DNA TGTGCCACCAGTGATTCGAGCGAGGGAGCTTTCTTT.

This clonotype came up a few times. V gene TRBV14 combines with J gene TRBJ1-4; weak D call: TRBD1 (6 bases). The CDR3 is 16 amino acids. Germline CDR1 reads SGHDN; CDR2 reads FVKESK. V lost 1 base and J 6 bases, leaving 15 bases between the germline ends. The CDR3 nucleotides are TGTGCCAGCAGCCAAGGGGCGAAGACAGGTTATGAAAAACTGTTTTTT. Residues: CASSQGAKTGYEKLFF.

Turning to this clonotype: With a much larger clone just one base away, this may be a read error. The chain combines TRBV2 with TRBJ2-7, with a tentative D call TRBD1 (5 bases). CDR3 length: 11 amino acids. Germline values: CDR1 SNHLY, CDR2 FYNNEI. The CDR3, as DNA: TGTACCAGCATGACAGACTACGAGCAGTACTTC. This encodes CTSMTDYEQYF.

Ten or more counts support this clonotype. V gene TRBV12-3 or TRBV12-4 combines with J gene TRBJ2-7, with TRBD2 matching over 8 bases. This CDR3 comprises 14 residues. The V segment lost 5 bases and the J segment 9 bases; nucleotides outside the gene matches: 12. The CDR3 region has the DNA TGTGCCAGCAGTACAAGTAGCGGGGACCTTTGGCAGTACTTC. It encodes CASSTSSGDLWQYF.

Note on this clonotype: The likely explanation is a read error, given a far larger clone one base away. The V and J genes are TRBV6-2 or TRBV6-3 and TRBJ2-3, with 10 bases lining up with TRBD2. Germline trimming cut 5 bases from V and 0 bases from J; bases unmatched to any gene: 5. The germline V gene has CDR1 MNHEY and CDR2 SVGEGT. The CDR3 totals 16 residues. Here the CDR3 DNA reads TGTGCCAGCAGTGACCCGACTAGCGGGAGCACAGATACGCAGTATTTT. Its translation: CASSDPTSGSTDTQYF.

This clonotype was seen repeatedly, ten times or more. This CDR3 reads CASRAGRLMNTEAFF. The CDR3 nucleotides are TGCGCCAGCCGGGCGGGACGGCTAATGAACACTGAAGCTTTCTTT. The chain joins TRBV5-1 to TRBJ1-1; a weak D match, TRBD1 (5 bases). Between the trimmed V and J ends, which lost 7 bases and 0 bases, there was a span of 16 bases. The CDR3 runs 15 residues. Germline values: CDR1 SGHRS, CDR2 YFSETQ.

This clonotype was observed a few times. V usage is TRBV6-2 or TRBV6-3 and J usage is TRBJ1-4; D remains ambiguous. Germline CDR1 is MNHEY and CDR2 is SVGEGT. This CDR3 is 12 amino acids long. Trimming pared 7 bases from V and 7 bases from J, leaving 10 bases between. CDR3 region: CASNDRPEKLFF. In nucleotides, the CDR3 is TGTGCCAGCAATGATAGGCCTGAAAAACTGTTTTTT.

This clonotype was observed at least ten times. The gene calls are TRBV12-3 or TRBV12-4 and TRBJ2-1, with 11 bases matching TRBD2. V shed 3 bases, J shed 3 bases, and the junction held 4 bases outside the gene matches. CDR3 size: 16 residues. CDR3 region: CASSFSGTSGYNEQFF. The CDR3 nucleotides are TGTGCCAGCAGTTTCTCTGGGACTAGCGGCTACAATGAGCAGTTCTTC.

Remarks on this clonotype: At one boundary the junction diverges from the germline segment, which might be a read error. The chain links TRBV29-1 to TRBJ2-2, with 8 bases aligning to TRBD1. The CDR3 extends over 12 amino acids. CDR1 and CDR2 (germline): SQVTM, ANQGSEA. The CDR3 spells CSAGGGTGELSF. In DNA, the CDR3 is TGCAGCGCAGGGGGCGGCACCGGGGAGCTGTCTTTT.

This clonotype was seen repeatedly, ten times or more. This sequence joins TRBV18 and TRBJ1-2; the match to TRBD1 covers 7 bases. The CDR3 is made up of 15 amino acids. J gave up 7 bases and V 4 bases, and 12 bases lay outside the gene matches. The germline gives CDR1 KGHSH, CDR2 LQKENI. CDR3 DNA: TGTGCCAGCTCACATCCGGGACAGCCTACGTTTGGCTACACCTTC. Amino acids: CASSHPGQPTFGYTF. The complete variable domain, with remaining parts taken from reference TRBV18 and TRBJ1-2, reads NAGVMQNPRHLVRRRGQEARLRCSPMKGHSHVYWYRQLPEEGLKFMVYLQKENIIDESGMPKERFSAEFPKEGPSILRIQQVVRGDSAAYFCASSHPGQPTFGYTFGSGTRLTVV.

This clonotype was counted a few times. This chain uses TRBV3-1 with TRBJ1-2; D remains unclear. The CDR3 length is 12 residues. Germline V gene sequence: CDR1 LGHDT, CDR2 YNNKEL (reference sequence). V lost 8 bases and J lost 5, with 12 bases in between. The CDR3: CASSDGLYGYTF. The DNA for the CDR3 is TGTGCCAGCTCGGACGGCCTGTATGGCTACACCTTC.

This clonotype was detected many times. CDR3 residues: CASSNPGLAGENEQFF. CDR3 DNA sequence: TGTGCCAGCAGTAATCCGGGACTAGCGGGAGAAAATGAGCAGTTCTTC. V gene TRBV6-1 combines with J gene TRBJ2-1; 14 bases map to TRBD2. Germline V gene lookup returns CDR1 MNHNS and CDR2 SASEGT. This CDR3 has 16 amino acids. The ends lost 5 bases at V and 7 bases at J; junction bases unmatched: 7.

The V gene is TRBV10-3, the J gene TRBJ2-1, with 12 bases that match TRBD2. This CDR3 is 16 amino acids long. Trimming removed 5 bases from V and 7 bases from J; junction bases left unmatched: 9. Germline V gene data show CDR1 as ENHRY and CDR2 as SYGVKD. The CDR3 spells CAISLPSSGGGNEQFF. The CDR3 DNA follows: TGTGCCATCAGTTTGCCCTCTAGCGGGGGGGGAAATGAGCAGTTCTTC.

DNA of the CDR3: TGTGCCAGCAGTCAGGACAGGGGGAGGAGGTATGAGCAGTTCTTC. Residues: CASSQDRGRRYEQFF. V usage is TRBV6-1 and J usage is TRBJ2-1; TRBD1 aligns across 10 bases. The trim removed 5 bases at V and 8 bases at J, leaving 9 bases unmatched. This CDR3 comprises 15 residues. Looked up from germline, CDR1 is MNHNS and CDR2 is SASEGT.

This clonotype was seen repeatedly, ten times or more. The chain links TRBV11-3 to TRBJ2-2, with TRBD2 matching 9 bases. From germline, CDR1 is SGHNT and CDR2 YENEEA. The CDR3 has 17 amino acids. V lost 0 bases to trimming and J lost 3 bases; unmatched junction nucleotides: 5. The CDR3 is CASSLDRERGDTGELFF. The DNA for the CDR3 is TGTGCCAGCAGCTTAGATCGGGAGCGGGGGGACACCGGGGAGCTGTTTTTT.

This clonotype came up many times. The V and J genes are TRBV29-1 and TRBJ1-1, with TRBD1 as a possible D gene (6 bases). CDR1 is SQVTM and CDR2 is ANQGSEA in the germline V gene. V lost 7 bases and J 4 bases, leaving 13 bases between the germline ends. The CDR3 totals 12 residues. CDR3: CSGVQGPTEAFF. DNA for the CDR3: TGCAGCGGTGTACAGGGCCCCACTGAAGCTTTCTTT.

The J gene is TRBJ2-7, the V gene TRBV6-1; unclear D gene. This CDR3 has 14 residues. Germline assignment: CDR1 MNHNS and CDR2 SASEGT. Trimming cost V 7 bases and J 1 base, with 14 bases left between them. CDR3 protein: CASINFGVSYEQYF. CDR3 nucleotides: TGTGCCAGCATCAATTTTGGGGTATCCTACGAGCAGTACTTC.

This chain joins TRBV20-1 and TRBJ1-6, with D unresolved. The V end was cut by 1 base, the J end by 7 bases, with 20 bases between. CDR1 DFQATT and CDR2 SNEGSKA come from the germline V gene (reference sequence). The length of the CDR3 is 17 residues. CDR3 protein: CSARGMGNELRNSPLHF. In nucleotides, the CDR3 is TGCAGTGCTAGAGGTATGGGGAACGAACTGCGCAATTCACCCCTCCACTTT.

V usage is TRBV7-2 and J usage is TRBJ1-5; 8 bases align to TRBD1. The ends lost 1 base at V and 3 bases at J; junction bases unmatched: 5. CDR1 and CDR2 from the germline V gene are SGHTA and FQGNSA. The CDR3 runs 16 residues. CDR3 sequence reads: CASSLGPRGLNQPQHF. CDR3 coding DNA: TGTGCCAGCAGCTTAGGTCCCAGGGGGCTCAATCAGCCCCAGCATTTT. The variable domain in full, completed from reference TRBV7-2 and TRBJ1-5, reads GAGVSQSPSNKVTEKGKDVELRCDPISGHTALYWYRQSLGQGLEFLIYFQGNSAPDKSGLPSDRFSAERTGGSVSTLTIQRTQQEDSAVYLCASSLGPRGLNQPQHFGDGTRLSIL.

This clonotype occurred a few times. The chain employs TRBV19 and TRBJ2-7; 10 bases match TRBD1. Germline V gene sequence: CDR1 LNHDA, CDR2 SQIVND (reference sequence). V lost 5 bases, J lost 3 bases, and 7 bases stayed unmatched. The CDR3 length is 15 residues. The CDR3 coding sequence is TGTGCCAGTAGTCGGGCCGGGACAGGGGTCTACGAGCAGTACTTC. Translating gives CASSRAGTGVYEQYF.

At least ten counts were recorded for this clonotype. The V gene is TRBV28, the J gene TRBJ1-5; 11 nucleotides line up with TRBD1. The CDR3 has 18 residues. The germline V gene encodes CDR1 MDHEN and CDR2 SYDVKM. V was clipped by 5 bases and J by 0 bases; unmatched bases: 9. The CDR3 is CASSGTGGIQNSNQPQHF. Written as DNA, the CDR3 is TGTGCCAGCAGTGGGACAGGGGGGATCCAAAATAGCAATCAGCCCCAGCATTTT. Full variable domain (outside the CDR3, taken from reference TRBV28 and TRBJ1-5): DVKVTQSSRYLVKRTGEKVFLECVQDMDHENMFWYRQDPGLGLRLIYFSYDVKMKEKGDIPEGYSVSREKKERFSLILESASTNQTSMYLCASSGTGGIQNSNQPQHFGDGTRLSIL.

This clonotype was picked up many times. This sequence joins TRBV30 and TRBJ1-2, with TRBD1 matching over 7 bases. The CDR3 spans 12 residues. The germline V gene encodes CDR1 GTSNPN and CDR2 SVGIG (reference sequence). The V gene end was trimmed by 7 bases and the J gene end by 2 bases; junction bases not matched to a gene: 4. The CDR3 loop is CAYQTGNYGYTF. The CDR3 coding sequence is TGTGCCTACCAGACAGGGAACTATGGCTACACCTTC.

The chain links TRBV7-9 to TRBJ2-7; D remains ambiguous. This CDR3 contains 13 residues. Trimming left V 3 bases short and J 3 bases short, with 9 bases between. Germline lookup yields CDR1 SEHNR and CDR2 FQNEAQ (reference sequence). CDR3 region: CASSFSVSYEQYF. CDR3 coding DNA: TGTGCCAGCAGCTTCTCGGTGAGCTACGAGCAGTACTTC.

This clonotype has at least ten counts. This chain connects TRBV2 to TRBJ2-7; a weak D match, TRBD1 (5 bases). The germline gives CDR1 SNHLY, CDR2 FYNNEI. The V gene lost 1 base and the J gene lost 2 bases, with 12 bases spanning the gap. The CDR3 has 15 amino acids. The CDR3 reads CASSEGSGAPYEQYF. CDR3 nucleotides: TGTGCCAGCAGTGAAGGGTCTGGGGCCCCCTACGAGCAGTACTTC.